The text below deals with one T cell receptor beta chain. Its antigen specificity is not known. Base-call qualities are not available, and no considerably larger clone is one nucleotide away. The sample's time point, from its label and the paper: newly diagnosed GD, antithyroid drugs for less than 3 months. For both TCR sequencing and RNA sequencing, RNA was extracted from PBMCs in TRIzol. Graves' disease was diagnosed according to American Thyroid Association guidelines. The patients came from an endocrinology department in Xi'an, China. From each patient, approximately 9.9 milliliters of peripheral blood was collected into an EDTA anticoagulant tube. Ficoll Paque Plus density gradient separation was used to isolate PBMCs, and no further T cell sorting was done. An Agilent 2100 Bioanalyzer and agarose gel were used to assess RNA quality, and a NanoDrop 2000 was used to measure RNA concentration. The data belong to a study of regulatory T cells in long-lasting Graves disease (dated by TCRdb to the early 2020s). With respect to the entire study: Antithyroid drugs had been taken for less than 3 months by newly diagnosed Graves' disease patients. TCR sequencing covered some 13 persistent and 20 or so newly diagnosed Graves' disease patients, around 33 samples in total. Persistent Graves' disease patients were compared with newly diagnosed Graves' disease patients by peripheral blood TCR sequencing and RNA sequencing. The study took place in China and was registered as a clinical trial. Overall results and qualifications from the work: Only peripheral blood was studied, because thyroid tissue, the primary lesion, was inaccessible. TRBV28, TRBJ1-2 and TRBJ2-5 were preferentially used in persistent disease, while TRBV20-1 and TRBJ2-1 were favored in newly diagnosed disease. Sequencing and analysis were restricted to the TCR beta chain. More public clonotypes were shared among persistent patients (roughly 2,900) than among newly diagnosed patients (approximately 930). As a limitation, the authors acknowledged that the small sample size may reduce accuracy. Compared with newly diagnosed patients, persistent Graves' disease patients had lower TCR Shannon entropy and fewer highly expanded clones, which suggests clonal expansion.

The library was produced with multiplex PCR. The reads were generated on an Illumina HiSeq 4000. iRepertoire HTBI primers and Arm-PCR amplification of CDR3 regions were used to construct TCR beta libraries. Before sequencing, the PCR products underwent gel purification. The original pipeline was this. Gene usage analysis of CDR3 amino acid clonotypes relied on the roughly 58 TRBV and around 14 TRBJ segments identified across samples. COPE and FqMerger were used to merge filtered high-quality paired reads into contigs. Contigs were aligned with BLAST to IMGT TRBV, TRBD and TRBJ reference genes, and CDR3 was defined per IMGT. Clonotypes above 0.1% frequency were classified as highly expanded clones. Repertoire diversity was measured by Shannon entropy, and V-J evenness by the Gini coefficient. A clonotype was considered public if more than one individual shared it. The public reads were run again by TCRdb, first through fastp at Q25 and then through MiXCR, and only productive beta chains were kept. Under each unique CDR3 protein, matching rows form one entry showing the most common genes and DNA. TCRdb, rather than the study authors, made the V and J calls. The sample table records about 620,000 distinct CDR3 sequences; 15% to 20% of these occur just once. 18% of the sample rests with the top ten.

V is cut back by 4 bases and J by 0 bases, with 4 bases in the junction unmatched. The CDR3 goes from the cysteine to the phenylalanine over 16 residues. Of the read, only the CDR3 DNA is kept; its 48 bases are in frame from base 1. Via the germline V gene, CDR1 is KGHSH and CDR2 LQKENI. The sample also formed part of further work on T cells in Graves' hyperthyroidism and ophthalmopathy. As described in the second report: Stable Graves' hyperthyroidism was defined as no progression to ophthalmopathy during 18 months of follow-up. The hyperthyroidism patients were between 18 and 65 years old and newly diagnosed, with a disease duration of less than 2 months. Any patient with an uncontrolled infection, another autoimmune disease, pregnancy or lactation was excluded. Clinical symptoms, serum thyroxine and TRAb, thyroid ultrasound, and orbital computed tomography formed the basis for the diagnoses. The TCR CDR3 was subjected to a first round of RT-PCR using the HTBI primer set and the Qiagen OneStep RT-PCR kit. Most expanded thyroid clonotypes (frequency above 0.001) were also found in blood, which suggests that blood repertoires may mirror thyroid immune responses. A model built on a 13 V-J signature distinguished ophthalmopathy from stable hyperthyroidism, reaching roughly 88% sensitivity and about 81% specificity in cross-validation and 80%/75% in testing. During validation, the model predicted progression to ophthalmopathy a median of approximately six months ahead of onset, with roughly 65% sensitivity and roughly 75% specificity. TCR V-J signatures able to tell the groups apart were searched for in a discovery cohort of more than 90 patients, of whom about 40 had Graves' ophthalmopathy and under 65 had stable Graves' hyperthyroidism. Prospective prediction of ophthalmopathy was tested in an independent validation cohort consisting of 18 to 20 hyperthyroidism patients and over 15 patients who later progressed to ophthalmopathy. The 85 to 100 discovery patients were divided at random into training and test sets in a 7:3 ratio. In addition, the study compared T-cell repertoires in thyroid tissue and in blood from over 5 Graves' hyperthyroidism patients. After blood sampling, hyperthyroidism patients were treated with methimazole at a starting dose of 30 mg daily, and ophthalmopathy patients were treated with high-dose intravenous methylprednisolone. A second multiplex PCR round built the libraries, followed by size selection and purification. The libraries were sequenced on an Illumina HiSeq2000 using paired-end 100 bp reads. SOAPnuke was used to process the raw data, removing reads that contained adapters or uncalled bases, had a mean Phred below 15, or lacked an exact match to the constant primer or identifier. High-quality paired reads were merged using COPE v1.2.5, and each unique nucleotide sequence was defined as a clonotype. Clonotypes were aligned to IMGT TRBV, TRBD and TRBJ reference segments using MiTCR v1.1. Only V-J combinations with frequency above 0.0001, covering 99% to 99.2% of repertoires, were analysed. The TCS score was defined as F50 (clonal expansion) divided by E x V (chaos), with BLOSUM62-based TCRdist calculated between CDR3 peptides within each V-J. Welch's t-statistics and random forest reduced just over 500 V-J features to 13, which were used in a naive Bayes classifier (R e1071). No statistical method was used to set the sample size in advance, and investigators knew the group allocation. The paper reports TCR Vbeta CDR3 sequencing of roughly 140 peripheral blood samples: over 40 ophthalmopathy, under 85 hyperthyroidism and about 17 progressor patients.

The sequence was obtained from a woman in her 30s with Graves disease. Donor details come from another sample of the same person, matched by shared clones. The sequence links TRBV18 to TRBJ2-2; TRBD1 lines up with 8 middle nucleotides. Sequenced material: peripheral blood mononuclear cells (PBMCs), taken at new diagnosis, from a patient treated with antithyroid drugs. The nucleotide sequence is given as TGTGCCAGCTCACGACAGGGGACGGCGAACACCGGGGAGCTGTTTTTT. Protein translation: CASSRQGTANTGELFF.